This T cell receptor beta chain was found in a study of regulatory T cells in long-lasting Graves disease. About the research overall: Treatment with antithyroid drugs for over 5 years, together with positive TSH receptor antibodies, meant persistent Graves' disease.

Time point defined: persistent/refractory GD, antithyroid drugs over 5 years with positive TRAb. Construction of the TCR library relied on RNA isolated from PBMCs. Clinicians diagnosed Graves' disease using American Thyroid Association guidelines. In Xi'an, China, an endocrinology department was the source of patients. The authors built TCR beta libraries using iRepertoire HTBI primers and Arm-PCR of CDR3 regions. One entry per CDR3 protein results from TCRdb running MiXCR on the multiplex PCR reads. The data contain a few hundred thousand distinct CDR3 sequences, roughly a quarter of them seen just once; the ten biggest clones take up around 26%. Study-wide points: New patients shared more than 950 public clonotypes, and persistent patients shared more, with 2,741.

The J segment lost 6 bases and the V segment lost 0 bases, leaving 7 bases of the junction unmatched. CDR1 is LNHNV, CDR2 YYDKDF, per germline (reference sequence). The CDR3 length is 15 residues. This clonotype was counted ten times or more. Its matching antigen is unknown. The TCR sequence derives from a female donor with Graves disease. The rearrangement joins TRBV15 to TRBJ1-1; 7 bases match TRBD1. Sequenced here: peripheral blood mononuclear cells (PBMCs), sampled when the disease was refractory, from a patient treated with antithyroid drugs. The CDR3 coding sequence is TGTGCCACCAGCAGAGAAATATGGCAGGGGGCTGAAGCTTTCTTT. It specifies CATSREIWQGAEAFF.